The clone carrying this T cell receptor (beta chain) was recorded a few times. Its specificity is not known. These data belong to a study of Graves' ophthalmopathy and Graves' hyperthyroidism. Study results and caveats: Predictions made by the model for ophthalmopathy progression reached under 71% sensitivity and just under 75% specificity.

This CDR3 region has 16 residues. After removal of 6 bases from V and 3 bases from J, the junction contained 6 bases not matched to a gene. Germline values: CDR1 SNHLY, CDR2 FYNNEI. RNA transcripts provided the template for amplifying TCR beta CDR3 regions. RT-PCR was first run with HTBI primers, then multiplex PCR in a second round. A single record per CDR3 protein comes from TCRdb applying MiXCR to the multiplex PCR reads. Altogether 200,000 to 250,000 distinct CDR3 sequences are present, around a fifth being singletons, with the ten largest covering around 40%. This chain joins TRBV2 and TRBJ2-4; 12 positions match TRBD2. This sequence originates from a woman in her 50s with Graves' ophthalmopathy. The specimen was peripheral blood. The CDR3 loop is CASRGGLAGNKNIQYF. CDR3 coding DNA: TGTGCCAGCAGGGGGGGACTAGCGGGTAACAAAAACATTCAGTACTTC. The entire variable domain, with the rest obtained from reference TRBV2 and TRBJ2-4, is as follows: EPEVTQTPSHQVTQMGQEVILRCVPISNHLYFYWYRQILGQKVEFLVSFYNNEISEKSEIFDDQFSVERPDGSNFTLKIRSTKLEDSAMYFCASRGGLAGNKNIQYFGAGTRLSVL.